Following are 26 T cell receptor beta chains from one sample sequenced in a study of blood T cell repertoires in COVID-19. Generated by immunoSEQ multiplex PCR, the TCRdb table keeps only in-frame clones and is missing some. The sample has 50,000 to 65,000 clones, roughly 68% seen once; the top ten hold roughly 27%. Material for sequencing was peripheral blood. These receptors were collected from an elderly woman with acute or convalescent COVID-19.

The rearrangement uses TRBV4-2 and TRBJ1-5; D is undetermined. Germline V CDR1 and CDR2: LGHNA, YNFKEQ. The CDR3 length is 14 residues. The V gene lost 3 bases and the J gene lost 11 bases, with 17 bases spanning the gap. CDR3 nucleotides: TGTGCCAGCAGCCACGCCCTGGAAGGCGAGGCCCAGCATTTT. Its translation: CASSHALEGEAQHF.

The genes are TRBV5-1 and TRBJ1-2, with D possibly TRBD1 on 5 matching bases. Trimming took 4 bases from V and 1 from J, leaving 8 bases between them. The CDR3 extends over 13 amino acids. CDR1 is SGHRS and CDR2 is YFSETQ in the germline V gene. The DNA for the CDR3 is TGCGCCAGCAGCGCCCAGGGTAACTATGGCTACACCTTC. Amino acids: CASSAQGNYGYTF.

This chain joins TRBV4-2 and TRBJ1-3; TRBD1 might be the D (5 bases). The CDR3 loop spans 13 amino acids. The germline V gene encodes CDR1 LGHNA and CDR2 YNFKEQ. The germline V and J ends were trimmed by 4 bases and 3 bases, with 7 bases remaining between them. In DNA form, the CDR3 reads TGTGCCAGCAGCCTAGGGGTTGGAAACACCATATATTTT. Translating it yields CASSLGVGNTIYF.

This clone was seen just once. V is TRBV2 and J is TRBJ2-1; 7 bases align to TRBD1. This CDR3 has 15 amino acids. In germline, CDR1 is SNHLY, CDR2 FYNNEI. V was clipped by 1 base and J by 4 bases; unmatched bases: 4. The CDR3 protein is CASSEGDSPYNEQFF. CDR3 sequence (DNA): TGTGCCAGCAGTGAAGGGGACAGTCCTTACAATGAGCAGTTCTTC.

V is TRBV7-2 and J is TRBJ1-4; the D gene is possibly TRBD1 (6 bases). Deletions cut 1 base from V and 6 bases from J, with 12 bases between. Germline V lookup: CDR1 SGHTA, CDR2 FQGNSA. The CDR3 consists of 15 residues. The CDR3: CASSLVAGADEKLFF. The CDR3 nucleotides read TGTGCCAGCAGCTTAGTAGCGGGGGCAGATGAAAAACTGTTTTTT. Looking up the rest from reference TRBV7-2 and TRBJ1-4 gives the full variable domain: GAGVSQSPSNKVTEKGKDVELRCDPISGHTALYWYRQSLGQGLEFLIYFQGNSAPDKSGLPSDRFSAERTGGSVSTLTIQRTQQEDSAVYLCASSLVAGADEKLFFGSGTQLSVL.

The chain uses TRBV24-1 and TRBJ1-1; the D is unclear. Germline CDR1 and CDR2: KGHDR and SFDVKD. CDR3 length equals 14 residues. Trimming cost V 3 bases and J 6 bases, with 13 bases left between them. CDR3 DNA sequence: TGTGCCACCAGTGATCCGGCCAGGTCCGCTGAAGCTTTCTTT. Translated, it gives CATSDPARSAEAFF.

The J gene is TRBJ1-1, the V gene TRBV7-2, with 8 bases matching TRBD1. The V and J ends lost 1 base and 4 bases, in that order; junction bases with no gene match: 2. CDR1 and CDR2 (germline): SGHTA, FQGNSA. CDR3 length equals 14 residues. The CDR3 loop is CASSLEQGATEAFF. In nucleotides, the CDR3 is TGTGCCAGCAGCTTAGAGCAGGGGGCCACTGAAGCTTTCTTT.

In DNA, the CDR3 is TGTGCCAGCAGCCGCACAGGGAATCCTAATGAAAAACTGTTTTTT. This encodes CASSRTGNPNEKLFF. This chain links TRBV9 with TRBJ1-4; weak D call: TRBD1 (6 bases). The CDR3 totals 15 residues. Trimming cost V 4 bases and J 3 bases, with 13 bases left between them. Germline V lookup: CDR1 SGDLS, CDR2 YYNGEE.

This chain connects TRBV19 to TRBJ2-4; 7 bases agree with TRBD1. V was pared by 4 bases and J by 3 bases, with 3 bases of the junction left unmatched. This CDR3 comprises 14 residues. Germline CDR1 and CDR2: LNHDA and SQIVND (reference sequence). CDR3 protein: CASSRQGIKNIQYF. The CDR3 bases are TGTGCCAGTAGTAGACAGGGTATCAAAAACATTCAGTACTTC.

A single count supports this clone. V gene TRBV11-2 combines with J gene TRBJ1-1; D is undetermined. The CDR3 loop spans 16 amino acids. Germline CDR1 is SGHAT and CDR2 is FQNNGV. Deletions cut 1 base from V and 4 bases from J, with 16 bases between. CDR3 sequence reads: CASSLGGSSLLTEAFF. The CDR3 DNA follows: TGTGCCAGCAGCTTAGGCGGCAGCTCACTCCTCACTGAAGCTTTCTTT.

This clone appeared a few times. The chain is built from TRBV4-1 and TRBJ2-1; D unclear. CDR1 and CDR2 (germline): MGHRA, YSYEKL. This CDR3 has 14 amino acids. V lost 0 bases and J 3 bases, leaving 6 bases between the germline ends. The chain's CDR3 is CASSQDPLYNEQFF. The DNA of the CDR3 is TGCGCCAGCAGCCAAGATCCCCTCTACAATGAGCAGTTCTTC.

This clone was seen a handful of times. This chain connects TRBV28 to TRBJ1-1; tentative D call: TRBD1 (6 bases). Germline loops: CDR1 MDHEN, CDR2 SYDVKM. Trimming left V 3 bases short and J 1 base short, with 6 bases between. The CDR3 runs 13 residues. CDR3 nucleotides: TGTGCCAGCAGTTTCAGGGGGAACACTGAAGCTTTCTTT. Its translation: CASSFRGNTEAFF.

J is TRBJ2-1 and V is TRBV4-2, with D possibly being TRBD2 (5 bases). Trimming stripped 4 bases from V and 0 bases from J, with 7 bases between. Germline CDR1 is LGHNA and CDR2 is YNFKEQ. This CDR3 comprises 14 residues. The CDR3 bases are TGTGCCAGCAGCCTCCGGGGCTCCTACAATGAGCAGTTCTTC. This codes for CASSLRGSYNEQFF.

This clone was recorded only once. The CDR3 nucleotides are TGTGCCAGCAGCTCCCTAGCGGGAGTTACCTACTTC. Residues: CASSSLAGVTYF. The chain combines TRBV7-2 with TRBJ2-7; TRBD2 matches 10 bases. The CDR3 totals 12 residues. V dropped 4 bases and J dropped 13; count of bases not matched to a gene: 7. Germline CDR1 and CDR2: SGHTA and FQGNSA.

CDR3 protein: CASSVGRQASEKLFF. DNA for the CDR3: TGTGCCAGCAGCGTAGGCCGACAGGCTAGTGAAAAACTGTTTTTT. The chain carries TRBV9 and TRBJ1-4, with D possibly matching TRBD1 (6 bases). Trimming left V 0 bases short and J 7 bases short, with 13 bases between. The CDR3 sequence is 15 residues long. Germline lookup yields CDR1 SGDLS and CDR2 YYNGEE.

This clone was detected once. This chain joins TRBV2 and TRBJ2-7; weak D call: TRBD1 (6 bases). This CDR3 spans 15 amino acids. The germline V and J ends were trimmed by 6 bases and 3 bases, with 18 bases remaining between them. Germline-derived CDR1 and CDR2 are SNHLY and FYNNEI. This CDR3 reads CASSQWTVNSYEQYF. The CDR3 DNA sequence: TGTGCCAGCAGCCAATGGACAGTCAACAGCTACGAGCAGTACTTC.

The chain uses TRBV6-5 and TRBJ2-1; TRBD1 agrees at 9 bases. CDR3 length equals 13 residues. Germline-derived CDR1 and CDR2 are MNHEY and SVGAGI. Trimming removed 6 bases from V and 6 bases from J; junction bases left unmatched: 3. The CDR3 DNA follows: TGTGCCAGCAGACAGGGGGCGCTCAATGAGCAGTTCTTC. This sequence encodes CASRQGALNEQFF.

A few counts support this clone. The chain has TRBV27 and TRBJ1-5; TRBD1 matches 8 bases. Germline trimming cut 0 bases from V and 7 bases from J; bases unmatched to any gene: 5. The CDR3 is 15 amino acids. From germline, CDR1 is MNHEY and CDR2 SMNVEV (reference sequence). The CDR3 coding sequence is TGTGCCAGCAGTTTATCAGGACAGGGAGGACAGCCCCAGCATTTT. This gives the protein CASSLSGQGGQPQHF.

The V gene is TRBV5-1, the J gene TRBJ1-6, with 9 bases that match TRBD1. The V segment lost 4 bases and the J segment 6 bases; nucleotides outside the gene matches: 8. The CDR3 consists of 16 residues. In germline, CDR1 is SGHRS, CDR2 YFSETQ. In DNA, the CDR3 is TGCGCCAGCAGCCCGGAGGGACAGGGCGGTAATTCACCCCTCCACTTT. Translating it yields CASSPEGQGGNSPLHF.

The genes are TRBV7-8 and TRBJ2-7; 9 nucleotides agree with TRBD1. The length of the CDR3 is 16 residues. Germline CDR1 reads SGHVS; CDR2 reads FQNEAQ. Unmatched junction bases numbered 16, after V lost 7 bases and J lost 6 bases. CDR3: CASIKSASQGAGEQYF. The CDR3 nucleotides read TGTGCCAGCATCAAGTCCGCCTCACAGGGGGCAGGCGAGCAGTACTTC. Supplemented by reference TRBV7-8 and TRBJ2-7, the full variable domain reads GAGVSQSPRYKVAKRGQDVALRCDPISGHVSLFWYQQALGQGPEFLTYFQNEAQLDKSGLPSDRFFAERPEGSVSTLKIQRTQQEDSAVYLCASIKSASQGAGEQYFGPGTRLTVT.

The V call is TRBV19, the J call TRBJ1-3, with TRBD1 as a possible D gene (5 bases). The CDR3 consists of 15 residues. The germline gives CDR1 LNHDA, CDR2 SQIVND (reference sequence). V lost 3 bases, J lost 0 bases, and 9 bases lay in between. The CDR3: CASSMGLFSGNTIYF. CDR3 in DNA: TGTGCCAGTAGTATGGGACTGTTCTCTGGAAACACCATATATTTT.

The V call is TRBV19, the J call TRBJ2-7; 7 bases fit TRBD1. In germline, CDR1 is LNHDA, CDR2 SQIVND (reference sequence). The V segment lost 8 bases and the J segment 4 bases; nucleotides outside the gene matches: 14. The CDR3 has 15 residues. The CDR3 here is CASSRSRGSPYEQYF. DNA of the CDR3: TGTGCCAGTTCACGGAGCAGGGGGTCTCCTTACGAGCAGTACTTC.

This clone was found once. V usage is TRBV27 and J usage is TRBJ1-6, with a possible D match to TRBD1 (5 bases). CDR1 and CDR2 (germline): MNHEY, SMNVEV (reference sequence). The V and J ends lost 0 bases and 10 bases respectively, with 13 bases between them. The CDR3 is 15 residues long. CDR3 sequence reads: CASSLSWVQGSPLHF. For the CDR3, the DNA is TGTGCCAGCAGTTTATCGTGGGTTCAGGGATCACCCCTCCACTTT.

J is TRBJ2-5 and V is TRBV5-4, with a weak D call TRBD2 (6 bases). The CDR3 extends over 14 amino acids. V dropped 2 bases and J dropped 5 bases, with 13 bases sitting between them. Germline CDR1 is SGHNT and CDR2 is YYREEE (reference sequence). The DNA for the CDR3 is TGTGCCAGCAGCTTCCGGGTACGGGAGGAGACCCAGTACTTC. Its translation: CASSFRVREETQYF.

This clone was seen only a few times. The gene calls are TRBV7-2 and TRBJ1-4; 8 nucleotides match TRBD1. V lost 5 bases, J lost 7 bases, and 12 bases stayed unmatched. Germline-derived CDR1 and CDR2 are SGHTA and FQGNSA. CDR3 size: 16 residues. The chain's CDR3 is CASSRDTGTGLEKLFF. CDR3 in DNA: TGTGCCAGCAGCCGCGACACCGGGACAGGCCTTGAAAAACTGTTTTTT.

For the CDR3, the DNA is TGTGCCAGCAGCACCGACAGGGGGCCCTACAATGAGCAGTTCTTC. Residues: CASSTDRGPYNEQFF. V gene TRBV11-2 combines with J gene TRBJ2-1; 10 bases are shared with TRBD1. The CDR3 covers 15 residues. V was clipped by 5 bases and J by 2 bases; unmatched bases: 3. From germline, CDR1 is SGHAT and CDR2 FQNNGV.